This T cell receptor beta chain was obtained from a study of T cell responses to AZD1222 COVID-19 vaccine (TCRdb year 2021). About the study as a whole: AZD1222 recipients with second doses at about 4 weeks or about 12 weeks were pooled, because spike-specific TCR depth and breadth did not differ between schedules. Trial participants were enrolled by age into subgroups of 18-55, 56-69 and 70-plus years, and around 140, 26 and 57 TCR-sequenced participants, respectively, were included in these subgroups. TCR sequencing covered fewer than 250 trial participants: 207 given two doses of AZD1222 and approximately 26 given two doses of MenACWY control vaccine. What the study reported, not specific to this receptor: Reportedly, almost half of the unique spike-specific TCRs recognized epitopes lying outside the regions that are mutated in the B.1.351 and B.1.1.7 variants. Participants were mostly white British, with more females than males. The authors suggested clonal diversity may have been underestimated. A significant rise in spike-specific TCR breadth and depth was observed after two AZD1222 doses relative to day 0 and relative to MenACWY recipients. Because no samples from the day 14 peak response were available, repertoires could be characterized only after the peak T cell response. The 56-69-year group was small, and its depth increase did not reach significance, likely because of low power. Only five to seven AZD1222 recipients were SARS-CoV-2 seropositive at baseline, limiting conclusions about previously exposed vaccinees. CD4 TCRs associated with the vaccine covered the entire spike protein, and the dominant responses were in regions 160-218 and 743-854.

A word on this clone: The antigen it recognizes is unknown. No base quality information exists; no much larger clone differs at one position.

The sample's time point label is to be understood as: baseline before first vaccination. Samples from vaccinated people were obtained from the UK trials COV001 and COV002, which included a single-blind randomized controlled phase 2/3 trial of AZD1222 (ChAdOx1 nCoV-19) in healthy adults. Trial participant PBMC samples were collected at day 0 and day 28 after the second dose for TCRbeta chain sequencing. V has 0 bases trimmed and J has 1 base trimmed; junction bases matching no gene number 1. The CDR1 and CDR2 encoded by the germline V gene are SGHRS and YFSETQ. From the cysteine through the phenylalanine, the CDR3 covers 16 amino acids. This entry keeps only the CDR3 DNA: 48 bases, framed from base 1. The CDR3 regions of human TCRbeta chains were analyzed by immunosequencing. The original methods were these. Repertoire TCRs were checked for matches against a reference library of SARS-CoV-2-specific TCRs that had been generated using the MIRA antigen-specificity platform. Breadth meant the fraction of unique TCRs that were SARS-CoV-2-associated, whereas depth meant the fraction of total T cells that were SARS-CoV-2-associated. Using the MIRA data, each spike-specific TCR was assigned both to the spike region to which the TCR was reactive and to a CD4 or CD8 class. Log10-transformed breadth and depth values were compared by one-way ANOVA with Sidak's multiple comparisons tests. TCRdb carries this immuneACCESS record with in-frame sequences only. Its versions omit some clonotypes, under half of them owing to an unresolved V gene in the studies checked, with the rest unexplained. V and J calls plus clone size are reproduced from that table; the DNA served to infer D and trimming. Present in this sample are some 120,000 clones, around 92% of which were seen just once. The ten largest clones add up to approximately 1% of the sample.

This TCR was recovered from an adult in good health. This sequence uses TRBV5-1 and TRBJ2-6; TRBD1 matches 7 bases in the middle. The sample consisted of peripheral blood, taken on day 0 of AZD1222 vaccination. The DNA reads as follows: TGCGCCAGCAGCTTGGACAGGGGATCTGGGGCCAACGTCCTGACTTTC. Translated, it reads CASSLDRGSGANVLTF.